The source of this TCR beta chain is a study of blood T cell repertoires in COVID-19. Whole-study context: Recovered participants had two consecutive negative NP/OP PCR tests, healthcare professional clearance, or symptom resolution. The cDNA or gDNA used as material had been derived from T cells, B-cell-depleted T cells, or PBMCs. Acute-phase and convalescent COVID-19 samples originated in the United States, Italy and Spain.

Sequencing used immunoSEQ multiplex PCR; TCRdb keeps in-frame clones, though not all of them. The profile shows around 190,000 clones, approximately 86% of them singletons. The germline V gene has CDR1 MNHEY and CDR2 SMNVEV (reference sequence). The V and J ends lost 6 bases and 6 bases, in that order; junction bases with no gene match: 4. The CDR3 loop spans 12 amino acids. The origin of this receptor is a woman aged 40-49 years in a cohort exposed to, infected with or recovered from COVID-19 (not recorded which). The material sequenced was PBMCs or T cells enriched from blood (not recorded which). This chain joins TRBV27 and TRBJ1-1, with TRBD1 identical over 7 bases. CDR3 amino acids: CASRGDSPEAFF. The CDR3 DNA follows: TGTGCCAGCAGGGGGGACAGTCCTGAAGCTTTCTTT.